The following is a TCR beta chain sequence with its context. The record originates from a study of blood T cell repertoires in COVID-19. In the study overall: There were acute and convalescent COVID-19 samples, and they came from the United States, Italy and Spain.

Trimming removed 0 bases at V and 7 bases at J, with 22 bases between. The CDR3 length is 18 residues. In germline, CDR1 is LGHDT, CDR2 YNNKEL (reference sequence). As processed by the authors: Cell counts per sample came from amplifying reference gene primers. Produced via immunoSEQ multiplex PCR; TCRdb's table is partial and in-frame only. The D gene and trimming were derived from the DNA, and the V and J assignments and clone size from that table. The profile shows about 220,000 clones, roughly 86% of them singletons. The clonotype comes from a woman aged 25 to 39 who had recovered from COVID-19. Sequences were obtained from peripheral blood. The gene calls are TRBV3-1 (or the pseudogene TRBV3-2) and TRBJ2-1; possible D gene TRBD2, 5 bases. In DNA, the CDR3 is TGTGCCAGCAGCCAAGATCATAGGAGGCGAGCCCGAGGAAATGAGCAGTTCTTC. Translating it yields CASSQDHRRRARGNEQFF.